Below are 12 T cell receptor beta chains sequenced from a single sample in a study of blood T cell repertoires in COVID-19. The repertoire was sequenced with immunoSEQ multiplex PCR; TCRdb's copy has only in-frame clones and lacks some. Here the sample spans fewer than 200,000 clones, 82% being singletons. Sequences were obtained from peripheral blood. These receptors all stem from a woman aged 40 to 55 with COVID-19, enrolled during active disease.

V gene TRBV20-1 combines with J gene TRBJ2-5; D call uncertain. V was clipped by 3 bases and J by 1 base, with 15 bases between them. The germline CDR1 and CDR2 sequences are DFQATT and SNEGSKA (reference sequence). The CDR3 runs to 15 residues. The CDR3 DNA sequence: TGCAGTGCTAGTTCGGTTTCTGAGCGCCAAGAGACCCAGTACTTC. Encoded protein: CSASSVSERQETQYF.

The table lists this clone with a count of one. This sequence joins TRBV20-1 and TRBJ2-1, with D maybe TRBD1 (6 bases). In germline, CDR1 is DFQATT, CDR2 SNEGSKA (reference sequence). CDR3 length: 16 amino acids. Trimming left V 3 bases short and J 3 bases short, with 18 bases between. CDR3 coding DNA: TGCAGTGCTAGTCGCTTCATAGGGGGAATCTACAATGAGCAGTTCTTC. It is translated as CSASRFIGGIYNEQFF.

This clone has more than one count but fewer than ten. This chain connects TRBV7-9 to TRBJ2-3; TRBD2 aligns across 9 bases. Germline CDR1 and CDR2: SEHNR and FQNEAQ (reference sequence). Unmatched junction bases numbered 16, after V lost 4 bases and J lost 2 bases. This CDR3 contains 19 residues. The DNA of the CDR3 is TGTGCCAGCAGCTCTCTTGACCCCTCTAGCGGGGAGTACACAGATACGCAGTATTTT. Its translation is CASSSLDPSSGEYTDTQYF.

The chain employs TRBV4-1 and TRBJ1-4; 9 positions agree with TRBD1. V shed 0 bases and J 5 bases; nucleotides not matched to a gene: 16. The CDR3 contains 20 residues. The germline V gene encodes CDR1 MGHRA and CDR2 YSYEKL. CDR3 DNA sequence: TGCGCCAGCAGCCAAGAAACCTCCTCGACAGGGGGTGGTAGGAATGAAAAACTGTTTTTT. Its protein is CASSQETSSTGGGRNEKLFF.

This chain connects TRBV29-1 to TRBJ2-2; TRBD1 matches at 8 bases. Germline CDR1 and CDR2: SQVTM and ANQGSEA. The CDR3 extends over 12 amino acids. V was clipped by 6 bases and J by 8 bases; unmatched bases: 5. The CDR3 sequence: CSVRTGLGELFF. CDR3 bases: TGCAGCGTAAGGACAGGGCTTGGGGAGCTGTTTTTT.

The chain combines TRBV23-1 with TRBJ1-2, with 8 bases that match TRBD1. TRBV23-1 is given ORF status, its function remaining uncertain. Germline trimming cut 2 bases from V and 5 bases from J; bases unmatched to any gene: 7. CDR3 length equals 15 residues. The CDR3 loop reads CASSQRQGPSYGYTF. The CDR3 region has the DNA TGCGCCAGCAGTCAACGACAGGGGCCATCATATGGCTACACCTTC.

This sequence joins TRBV19 and TRBJ1-1; D is ambiguous. CDR1 is LNHDA and CDR2 is SQIVND in the germline V gene (reference sequence). V was pared by 5 bases and J by 0 bases, with 7 bases between. This CDR3 has 13 residues. Here the CDR3 DNA reads TGTGCCAGTAGTTTCGCAGTGAACACTGAAGCTTTCTTT. Encoded protein: CASSFAVNTEAFF.

V gene TRBV5-1 combines with J gene TRBJ2-7; D is possibly TRBD2 (5 bases). V lost 0 bases to trimming and J lost 4 bases, with 11 bases between them. Per germline, CDR1 SGHRS and CDR2 YFSETQ. The CDR3 covers 14 residues. CDR3 sequence reads: CASSLASGSYEQYF. For the CDR3, the DNA is TGCGCCAGCAGCTTGGCTTCGGGGAGTTACGAGCAGTACTTC.

The genes are TRBV6-5 and TRBJ1-5; D is perhaps TRBD1 (6 bases). This CDR3 has 15 amino acids. V lost 0 bases and J 6 bases, leaving 12 bases between the germline ends. Germline V lookup: CDR1 MNHEY, CDR2 SVGAGI. The CDR3, as DNA: TGTGCCAGCAGTTACTCACGGGGGGGCGGTCAGCCCCAGCATTTT. This gives the protein CASSYSRGGGQPQHF.

The chain joins TRBV3-1 (or the pseudogene TRBV3-2) to TRBJ1-3, with D possibly matching TRBD1 (6 bases). The CDR3 consists of 15 residues. Germline V CDR1 and CDR2: LGHDT, YNNKEL (reference sequence). V lost 1 base, J lost 3 bases, and 10 bases lay in between. CDR3 in amino acids: CASSQAVGGGNTIYF. Here the CDR3 DNA reads TGTGCCAGCAGCCAAGCGGTAGGGGGTGGAAACACCATATATTTT.

V is TRBV6-1 and J is TRBJ1-2; TRBD1 matches at 7 bases. J lost 4 bases, V lost 2 bases, and 4 bases had no gene match. CDR3 length: 14 amino acids. Germline V gene sequence: CDR1 MNHNS, CDR2 SASEGT. DNA for the CDR3: TGTGCCAGCAGTGAACCGGGACAGTCCTATGGCTACACCTTC. As protein: CASSEPGQSYGYTF.

V is TRBV13 and J is TRBJ2-7; 8 nucleotides match TRBD1. The germline V gene has CDR1 PRHDT and CDR2 FYEKMQ (reference sequence). V was pared by 4 bases and J by 9 bases, with 11 bases of the junction left unmatched. The CDR3 is 14 amino acids. The CDR3, as DNA: TGTGCCAGCAGCTCCGCCGACAGGGGACTGGGGCAGTACTTC. It specifies CASSSADRGLGQYF.